This is a list of T cell receptor beta chains from one sample in a study of shared clonotypes between healthy human individuals. The assay was immunoSEQ multiplex PCR, and TCRdb's table has in-frame clones only and misses some. The sample yields millions of clones, 90% to 95% seen once. Sequencing was performed on naive CD4+ T cells sorted from blood. Source of these receptors: a man between 18 and 29 years old in good health. Both conserved end residues are part of each CDR3.

V gene	J gene	CDR3 protein
TRBV29-1	TRBJ1-5	CSVAGTSNQPQHF
TRBV28	TRBJ2-1	CASSTTSRAGFNEQFF
TRBV7-9	TRBJ1-2	CASSFPDRGNYGYTF
TRBV27	TRBJ1-1	CASSLSGGSTEAFF
TRBV19	TRBJ2-3	CASSIQGVITDTQYF
TRBV6-5	TRBJ2-1	CASSYGNLGAVEQFF
TRBV27	TRBJ1-5	CASSPDRGQGNQPQHF
TRBV4-1	TRBJ2-7	CASSRQGASYEQYF
TRBV7-2	TRBJ2-1	CASSSQGGYNEQFF
TRBV19	TRBJ1-2	CASSRDREDLERYGYTF
TRBV19	TRBJ2-1	CASSIDLSGSTYNEQFF
TRBV4-1	TRBJ1-2	CASSHVLREDGYTF
TRBV9	TRBJ2-5	CASSYSEGDYGETQYF
TRBV30	TRBJ2-1	CAWSVSSGGNNEQFF
TRBV30	TRBJ1-6	CAWSVLAGYNSPLHF
TRBV10-3	TRBJ1-4	CAISEGGEKLFF
TRBV2	TRBJ1-1	CASSRTVQGGGEAFF
TRBV6-6	TRBJ2-1	CASVGTALYNEQFF
TRBV5-4	TRBJ1-2	CASSLAGGTSTNYGYTF
TRBV9	TRBJ2-5	CASSVGRLAGVINQETQYF
TRBV9	TRBJ2-2	CASSSPSTGWYTGELFF
TRBV7-6	TRBJ1-1	CASSTSGREAFF
TRBV18	TRBJ1-1	CASSPGGEGEAFF
TRBV29-1	TRBJ2-4	CSVEGGAKNIQYF
TRBV6-5	TRBJ1-6	CASSWDRLNSPLHF
TRBV21-1	TRBJ2-4	CASSARPRGPNKNIQYF
TRBV18	TRBJ1-5	CASSPGQGARDQPQHF
TRBV4-1	TRBJ2-3	CASSQDGLAGADTQYF
TRBV6-5	TRBJ2-7	CASSLDFYEQYF
TRBV11-2	TRBJ2-5	CASSLGQGQEETQYF
TRBV28	TRBJ1-5	CASRPTGVRLRNQPQHF
TRBV6-5	TRBJ2-2	CASSYDATGELFF
TRBV21-1	TRBJ2-7	CASSTRDRDLYEQYF
TRBV10-3	TRBJ2-7	CAISDRDSYYEQYF
TRBV7-2	TRBJ2-7	CASTHNPGGEQYF
TRBV30	TRBJ1-4	CAWNRGQGWEKLFF
TRBV10-3	TRBJ2-3	CAAEAKLAAGDTQYF
TRBV5-6	TRBJ2-3	CASSLPGAGTDTQYF
TRBV5-6	TRBJ2-7	CASSLPGTYSYEQYF
TRBV27	TRBJ2-7	CASSLGFSYEQYF
TRBV30	TRBJ1-2	CAWVRQTYGDGYTF
TRBV25-1	TRBJ2-2	CASSEAGSFRELFF
TRBV11-3	TRBJ2-1	CASSRLDNEQFF